Each of the 16 T cell receptor beta chains below was sequenced from the same sample in a study of shared clonotypes between healthy human individuals. This table comes from immunoSEQ multiplex PCR, and its TCRdb copy is limited to in-frame clones, with some not included. The table includes about 470,000 clones, about four fifths detected once. Sequenced material: PBMCs. The receptors derive from a woman aged 40 to 50 in good health. Some clones in this sample may be carry-over from other donors' samples.

V usage is TRBV18 and J usage is TRBJ2-7; TRBD1 or TRBD2 may be the D gene (6 bases each). Germline V gene sequence: CDR1 KGHSH, CDR2 LQKENI. CDR3 length: 14 amino acids. Trimming took off 3 bases at V and 1 base at J, with 10 bases between the two ends. CDR3 amino acids: CASSPGGQSYEQYF. The CDR3, as DNA: TGTGCCAGCTCACCTGGGGGGCAATCCTACGAGCAGTACTTC.

This clone was seen only a few times. This rearrangement joins TRBV5-4 to TRBJ2-3, with D possibly matching TRBD2 (6 bases). Germline V gene sequence: CDR1 SGHNT, CDR2 YYREEE (reference sequence). The ends were cut back, 4 bases at V and 2 bases at J, with 17 bases in the middle. This CDR3 comprises 16 residues. In DNA, the CDR3 is TGTGCCAGCAGCACCCCCGGGGGTCCTCCCACAGATACGCAGTATTTT. Protein product: CASSTPGGPPTDTQYF.

About this clone itself: This is likely an artifact of a read error, given a far larger clone one base away. CDR3 amino acids: CASSWSGENGYTF. CDR3 nucleotides: TGTGCCAGCAGTTGGTCAGGGGAGAATGGCTACACCTTC. The V and J genes are TRBV27 and TRBJ1-2; D is perhaps TRBD1 (6 bases). Germline values: CDR1 MNHEY, CDR2 SMNVEV (reference sequence). Trimming removed 4 bases from V and 6 bases from J, with 12 bases in between. This CDR3 spans 13 amino acids.

The genes are TRBV28 and TRBJ1-2; TRBD1 matches at 9 bases. CDR3 length equals 15 residues. Looked up from germline, CDR1 is MDHEN and CDR2 is SYDVKM. Trimming cost V 6 bases and J 7 bases; bases outside gene matches: 12. The CDR3 reads CASSLRDRDSAGYTF. As DNA, the CDR3 is TGTGCCAGCAGCCTCCGGGACAGGGACTCTGCTGGCTACACCTTC.

V and J are TRBV9 and TRBJ1-4, with a possible D match to TRBD1 (5 bases). Deletions cut 1 base from V and 8 bases from J, with 12 bases between. Germline lookup yields CDR1 SGDLS and CDR2 YYNGEE. The CDR3 length is 14 residues. The CDR3 sequence: CASSVRQGNEKLFF. The CDR3, as DNA: TGTGCCAGCAGCGTAAGGCAGGGTAACGAAAAACTGTTTTTT. The full variable domain, completed using reference TRBV9 and TRBJ1-4, is DSGVTQTPKHLITATGQRVTLRCSPRSGDLSVYWYQQSLDQGLQFLIQYYNGEERAKGNILERFSAQQFPDLHSELNLSSLELGDSALYFCASSVRQGNEKLFFGSGTQLSVL.

The chain has TRBV11-2 and TRBJ1-2; the D is unclear. The CDR3 contains 14 residues. Between the trimmed V and J ends, which lost 3 bases and 7 bases, there was a span of 15 bases. Germline V CDR1 and CDR2: SGHAT, FQNNGV. The CDR3 DNA follows: TGTGCCAGCAGCTTCGCCGGGAGGCAATCTGGCTACACCTTC. It encodes CASSFAGRQSGYTF.

The V gene is TRBV6-5, the J gene TRBJ2-1, with 11 bases fitting TRBD2. Trimming at V came to 4 bases and at J to 7 bases, leaving 6 bases not matched to a gene. CDR3 length equals 15 residues. CDR1 is MNHEY and CDR2 is SVGAGI in the germline V gene. The CDR3 nucleotides read TGTGCCAGCAGTTCCCTCTCTAGCGGGAGGAATGAGCAGTTCTTC. Translated, it gives CASSSLSSGRNEQFF.

V and J are TRBV7-2 and TRBJ2-1, with 10 bases lining up with TRBD2. There are 14 residues in the CDR3. V lost 4 bases to trimming and J lost 8 bases; unmatched junction nucleotides: 5. CDR1 is SGHTA and CDR2 is FQGNSA in the germline V gene. CDR3 sequence: CASSWASGSYEQFF. CDR3 bases: TGTGCCAGCAGCTGGGCTAGCGGGAGCTATGAGCAGTTCTTC.

A single count supports this clone. This rearrangement joins TRBV29-1 to TRBJ1-2, with D unclear. The CDR3 spans 11 residues. Trimming removed 7 bases at V and 5 bases at J, with 11 bases between. Germline CDR1 SQVTM, CDR2 ANQGSEA. The DNA of the CDR3 is TGCAGCGCCCGCTTGGGATATGGCTACACCTTC. Amino acids: CSARLGYGYTF. Filled out from reference TRBV29-1 and TRBJ1-2, the complete variable domain reads SAVISQKPSRDICQRGTSLTIQCQVDSQVTMMFWYRQQPGQSLTLIATANQGSEATYESGFVIDKFPISRPNLTFSTLTVSNMSPEDSSIYLCSARLGYGYTFGSGTRLTVV.

J is TRBJ1-4 and V is TRBV7-9, with D unresolved. V lost 5 bases and J lost 10, with 23 bases in between. This CDR3 has 16 residues. CDR1 and CDR2 from the germline V gene are SEHNR and FQNEAQ (reference sequence). CDR3: CASSTSAGAGFRKLFF. The CDR3 nucleotides are TGTGCCAGCAGCACCAGTGCGGGAGCAGGATTTAGAAAACTGTTTTTT.

The chain is built from TRBV6-4 and TRBJ2-3, with 7 bases aligning to TRBD2. Germline CDR1 and CDR2: MRHNA and SNTAGT. V lost 6 bases to trimming and J lost 4 bases; unmatched junction nucleotides: 10. The CDR3 spans 15 residues. The CDR3 DNA reads as TGTGCCAGCAGCGCTGCGGGAGTGGGGCCAGATACGCAGTATTTT. The encoded protein is CASSAAGVGPDTQYF.

The chain uses TRBV28 and TRBJ2-1; weak D call: TRBD2 (6 bases). The length of the CDR3 is 15 residues. Trimming took 5 bases from V and 8 from J, leaving 19 bases between them. Germline V gene lookup returns CDR1 MDHEN and CDR2 SYDVKM. The CDR3 loop is CASSPPGDWGDEQFF. CDR3 sequence (DNA): TGTGCCAGCAGTCCTCCGGGCGATTGGGGGGATGAGCAGTTCTTC.

The genes are TRBV13 and TRBJ2-4, with TRBD2 matching 12 bases. The germline V gene has CDR1 PRHDT and CDR2 FYEKMQ (reference sequence). There are 17 residues in the CDR3. Unmatched junction bases numbered 5, after V lost 5 bases and J lost 0 bases. The CDR3 spells CASSPGLAGLAKNIQYF. The CDR3 DNA follows: TGTGCCAGCAGCCCAGGACTAGCGGGACTAGCCAAAAACATTCAGTACTTC.

This chain joins TRBV6-4 and TRBJ2-2; a possible D gene is TRBD1 (6 bases). Germline CDR1 reads MRHNA; CDR2 reads SNTAGT. There are 15 residues in the CDR3. Trimming pared 3 bases from V and 4 bases from J, leaving 12 bases between. The chain's CDR3 is CASSEEDSGTGELFF. CDR3 nucleotide sequence: TGTGCCAGCAGTGAGGAGGACAGCGGCACCGGGGAGCTGTTTTTT.

The genes are TRBV28 and TRBJ2-1; D not certain. Per germline, CDR1 MDHEN and CDR2 SYDVKM. V lost 1 base, J lost 2 bases, and 9 bases lay in between. CDR3 size: 15 residues. The CDR3 is CASSLYPRPYNEQFF. CDR3 in DNA: TGTGCCAGCAGTTTATACCCGAGGCCCTACAATGAGCAGTTCTTC.

This clone has a single count. Other nucleotide sequences from this sample produce the same CDR3. The rearrangement joins TRBV5-1 to TRBJ1-4; 7 bases fit TRBD1. With V trimmed by 0 bases and J by 0 bases, 2 bases remained unmatched. The CDR3 covers 16 residues. From germline, CDR1 is SGHRS and CDR2 YFSETQ. CDR3 nucleotide sequence: TGCGCCAGCAGCTTGGGCCAGGGGGCAACTAATGAAAAACTGTTTTTT. Encoded protein: CASSLGQGATNEKLFF.